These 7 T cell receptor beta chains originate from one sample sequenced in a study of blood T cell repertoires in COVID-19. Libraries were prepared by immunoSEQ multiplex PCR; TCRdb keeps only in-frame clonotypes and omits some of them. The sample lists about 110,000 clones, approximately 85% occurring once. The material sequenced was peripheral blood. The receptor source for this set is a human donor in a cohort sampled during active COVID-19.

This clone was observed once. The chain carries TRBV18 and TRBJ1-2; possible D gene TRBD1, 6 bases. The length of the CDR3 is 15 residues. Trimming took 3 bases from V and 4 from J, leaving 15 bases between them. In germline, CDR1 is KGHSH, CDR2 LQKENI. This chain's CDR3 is CASSPLDSRIYGYTF. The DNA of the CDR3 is TGTGCCAGCTCACCCCTGGACAGCAGAATCTATGGCTACACCTTC.

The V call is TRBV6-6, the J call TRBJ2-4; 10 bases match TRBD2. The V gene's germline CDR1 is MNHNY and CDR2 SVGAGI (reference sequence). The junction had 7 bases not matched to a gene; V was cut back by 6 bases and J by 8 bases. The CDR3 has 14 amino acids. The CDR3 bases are TGTGCCAGCAGCCGAAACGGACTAGCGGACATTCAGTACTTC. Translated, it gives CASSRNGLADIQYF.

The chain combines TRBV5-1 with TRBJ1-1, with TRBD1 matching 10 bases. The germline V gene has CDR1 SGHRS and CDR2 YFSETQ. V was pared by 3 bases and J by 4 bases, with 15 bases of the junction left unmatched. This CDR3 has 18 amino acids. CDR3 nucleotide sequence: TGCGCCAGCAGCTCGAGCGTTGGTCCGGACAGGGGGTTCACTGAAGCTTTCTTT. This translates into CASSSSVGPDRGFTEAFF.

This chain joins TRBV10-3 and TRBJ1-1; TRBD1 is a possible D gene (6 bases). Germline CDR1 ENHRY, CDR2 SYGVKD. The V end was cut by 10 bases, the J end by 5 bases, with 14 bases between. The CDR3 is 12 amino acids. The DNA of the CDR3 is TGTGCCACCTCAGGGGTCGCAACTGAAGCTTTCTTT. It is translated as CATSGVATEAFF.

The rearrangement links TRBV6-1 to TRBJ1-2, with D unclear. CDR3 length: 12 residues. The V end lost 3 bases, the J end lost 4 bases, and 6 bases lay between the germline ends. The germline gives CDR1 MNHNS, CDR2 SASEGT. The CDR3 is CASSDRLYGYTF. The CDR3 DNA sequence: TGTGCCAGCAGTGACAGACTCTATGGCTACACCTTC.

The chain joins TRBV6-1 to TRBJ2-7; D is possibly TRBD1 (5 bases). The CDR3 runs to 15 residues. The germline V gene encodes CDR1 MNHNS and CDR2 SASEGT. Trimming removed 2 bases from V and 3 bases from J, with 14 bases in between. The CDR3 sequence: CASSEPPGLGYEQYF. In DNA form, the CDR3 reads TGTGCCAGCAGTGAACCGCCAGGGTTGGGCTACGAGCAGTACTTC.

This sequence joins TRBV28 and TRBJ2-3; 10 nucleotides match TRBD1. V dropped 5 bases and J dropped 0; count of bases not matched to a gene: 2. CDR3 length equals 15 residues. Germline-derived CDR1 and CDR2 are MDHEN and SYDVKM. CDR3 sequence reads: CASSDRGLSTDTQYF. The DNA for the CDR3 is TGTGCCAGCAGTGACAGGGGGCTAAGCACAGATACGCAGTATTTT.